The source of this TCR beta chain is a study of post-analysis software for immune sequencing data. The wider study: Relapsing-remitting, secondary progressive and progressive-relapsing forms of multiple sclerosis all featured among disease courses.

About this clonotype itself: What it binds is unknown.

Study findings and constraints: Patients used several TRBV segments, including TRBV5-6, TRBV5-1 and TRBV20-1, more often than controls.

Tagging with unique molecular identifiers was a feature of the TCR beta cDNA libraries. Between roughly 0.9 and 11 million T cells gave rise to 500,000 to 650,000 cDNA molecules. TCRdb redid the calling of the PCR reads with MiXCR, one entry per CDR3 protein. The data show around 500,000 distinct CDR3 sequences, around 34% seen once. Germline CDR1 reads SNHLY; CDR2 reads FYNNEI. This CDR3 contains 14 residues. V was pared by 7 bases and J by 11 bases, with 23 bases between. This receptor was identified in a girl under 18 with multiple sclerosis. Sequenced input: blood. The chain couples TRBV2 to TRBJ2-5, with D perhaps given as TRBD1 or TRBD2 (5 bases each). For the CDR3, the DNA is TGTGCCAGCACCCAGATCACCGGGGTGGGGGAGCAGTACTTC. Translated: CASTQITGVGEQYF. Filled out from reference TRBV2 and TRBJ2-5, the complete variable domain reads EPEVTQTPSHQVTQMGQEVILRCVPISNHLYFYWYRQILGQKVEFLVSFYNNEISEKSEIFDDQFSVERPDGSNFTLKIRSTKLEDSAMYFCASTQITGVGEQYFGPGTRLLVL.